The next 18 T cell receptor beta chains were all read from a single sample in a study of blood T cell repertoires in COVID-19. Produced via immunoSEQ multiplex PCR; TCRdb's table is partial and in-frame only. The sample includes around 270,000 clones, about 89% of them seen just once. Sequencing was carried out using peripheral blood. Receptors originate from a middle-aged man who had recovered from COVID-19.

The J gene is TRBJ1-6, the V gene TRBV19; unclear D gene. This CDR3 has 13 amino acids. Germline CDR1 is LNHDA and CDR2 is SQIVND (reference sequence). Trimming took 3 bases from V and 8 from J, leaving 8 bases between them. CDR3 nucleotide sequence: TGTGCCAGTAGTATGAAGGAGGATTCACCCCTCCACTTT. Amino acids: CASSMKEDSPLHF.

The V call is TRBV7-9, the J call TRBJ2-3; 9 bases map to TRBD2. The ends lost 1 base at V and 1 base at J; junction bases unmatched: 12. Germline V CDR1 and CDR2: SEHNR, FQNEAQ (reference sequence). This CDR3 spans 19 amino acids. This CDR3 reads CASSLGGRGTSGRTDTQYF. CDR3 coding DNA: TGTGCCAGCAGCTTAGGAGGGCGGGGAACTAGCGGGCGCACAGATACGCAGTATTTT. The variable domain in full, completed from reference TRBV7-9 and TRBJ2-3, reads DTGVSQNPRHKITKRGQNVTFRCDPISEHNRLYWYRQTLGQGPEFLTYFQNEAQLEKSRLLSDRFSAERPKGSFSTLEIQRTEQGDSAMYLCASSLGGRGTSGRTDTQYFGPGTRLTVL.

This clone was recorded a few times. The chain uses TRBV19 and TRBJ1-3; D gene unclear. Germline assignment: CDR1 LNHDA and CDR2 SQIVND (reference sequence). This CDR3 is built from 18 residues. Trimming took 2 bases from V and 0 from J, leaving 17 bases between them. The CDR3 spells CASSIRGSLLFSGNTIYF. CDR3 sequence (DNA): TGTGCCAGTAGTATACGGGGAAGTCTATTGTTCTCTGGAAACACCATATATTTT.

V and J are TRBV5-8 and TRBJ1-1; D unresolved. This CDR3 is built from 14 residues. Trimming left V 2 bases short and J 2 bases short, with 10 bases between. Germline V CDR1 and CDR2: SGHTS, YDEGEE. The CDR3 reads CASSFYTINTEAFF. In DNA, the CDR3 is TGTGCCAGCAGCTTTTACACAATTAACACTGAAGCTTTCTTT.

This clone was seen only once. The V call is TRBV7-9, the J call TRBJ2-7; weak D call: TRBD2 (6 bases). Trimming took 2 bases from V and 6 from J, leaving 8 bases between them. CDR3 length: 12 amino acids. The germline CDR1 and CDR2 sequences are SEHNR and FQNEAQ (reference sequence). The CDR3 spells CASSLQGGEQYF. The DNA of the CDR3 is TGTGCCAGCAGCTTACAGGGAGGCGAGCAGTACTTC.

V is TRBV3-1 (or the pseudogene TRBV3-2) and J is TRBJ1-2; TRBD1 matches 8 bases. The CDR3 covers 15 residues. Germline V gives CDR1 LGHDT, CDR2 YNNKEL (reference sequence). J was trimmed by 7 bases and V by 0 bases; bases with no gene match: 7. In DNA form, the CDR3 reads TGTGCCAGCAGCCAAGATCTGGACAGGGCGAGTGGCTACACCTTC. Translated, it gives CASSQDLDRASGYTF.

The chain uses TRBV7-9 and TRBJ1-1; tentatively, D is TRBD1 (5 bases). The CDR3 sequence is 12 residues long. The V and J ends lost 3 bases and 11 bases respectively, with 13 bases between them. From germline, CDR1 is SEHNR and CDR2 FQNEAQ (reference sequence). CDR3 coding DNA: TGTGCCAGCAGCTTTGGGGCCTTCGCGGCTTTCTTT. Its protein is CASSFGAFAAFF.

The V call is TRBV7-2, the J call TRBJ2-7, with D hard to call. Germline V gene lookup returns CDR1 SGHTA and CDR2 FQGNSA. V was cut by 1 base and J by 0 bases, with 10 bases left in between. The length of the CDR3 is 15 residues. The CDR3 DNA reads TGTGCCAGCAGCTTAGAGACGGAGAGCTCCTACGAGCAGTACTTC. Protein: CASSLETESSYEQYF.

CDR3 coding DNA: TGTGCCAGCAGCGCGAGCGGGAGGGCCACCGAGCAGTACTTC. It is translated as CASSASGRATEQYF. V gene TRBV6-2 or TRBV6-3 combines with J gene TRBJ2-7; 10 nucleotides line up with TRBD2. The V gene end was trimmed by 6 bases and the J gene end by 6 bases; junction bases not matched to a gene: 8. The CDR3 contains 14 residues. CDR1 MNHEY and CDR2 SVGEGT come from the germline V gene.

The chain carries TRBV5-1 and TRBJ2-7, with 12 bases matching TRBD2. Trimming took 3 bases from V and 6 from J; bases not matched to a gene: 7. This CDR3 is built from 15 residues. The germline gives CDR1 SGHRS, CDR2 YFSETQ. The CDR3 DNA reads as TGCGCCAGCAGCTGGACTAGCGGGAACTTCCGCGAGCAGTACTTC. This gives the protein CASSWTSGNFREQYF.

CDR3 loop: CASTFGGNEQFF. The CDR3 DNA reads TGTGCCAGCACCTTTGGCGGGAATGAGCAGTTCTTC. The chain uses TRBV6-6 and TRBJ2-1; D possibly corresponds to TRBD2 (5 bases). Germline V lookup: CDR1 MNHNY, CDR2 SVGAGI (reference sequence). V lost 7 bases, J lost 7 bases, and 11 bases lay in between. The CDR3 is made up of 12 amino acids.

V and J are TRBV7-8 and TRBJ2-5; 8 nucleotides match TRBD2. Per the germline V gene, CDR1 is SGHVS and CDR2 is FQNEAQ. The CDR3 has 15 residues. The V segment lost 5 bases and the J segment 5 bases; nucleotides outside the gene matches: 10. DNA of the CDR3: TGTGCCAGCAGCCCCTCGGGACTAGGAGTGGAGACCCAGTACTTC. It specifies CASSPSGLGVETQYF.

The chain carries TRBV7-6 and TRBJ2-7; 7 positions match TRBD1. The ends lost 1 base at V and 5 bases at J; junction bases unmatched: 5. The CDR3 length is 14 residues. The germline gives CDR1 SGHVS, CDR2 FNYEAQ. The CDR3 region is CASSLGPGGNEQYF. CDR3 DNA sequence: TGTGCCAGCAGCTTAGGTCCAGGGGGAAACGAGCAGTACTTC.

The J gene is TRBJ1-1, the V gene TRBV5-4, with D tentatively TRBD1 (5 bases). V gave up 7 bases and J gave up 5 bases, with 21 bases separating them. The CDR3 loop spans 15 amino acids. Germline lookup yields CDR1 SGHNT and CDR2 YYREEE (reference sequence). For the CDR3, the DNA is TGTGCCAGCTTAACAACCGGGGGAATAAAGACTGAAGCTTTCTTT. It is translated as CASLTTGGIKTEAFF.

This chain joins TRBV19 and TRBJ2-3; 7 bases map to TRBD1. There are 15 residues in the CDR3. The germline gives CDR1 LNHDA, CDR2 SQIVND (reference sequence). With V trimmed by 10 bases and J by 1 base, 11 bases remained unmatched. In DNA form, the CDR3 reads TGTGCCACCGCGAGAGTCGGACAGGGCACAGATACGCAGTATTTT. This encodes CATARVGQGTDTQYF.

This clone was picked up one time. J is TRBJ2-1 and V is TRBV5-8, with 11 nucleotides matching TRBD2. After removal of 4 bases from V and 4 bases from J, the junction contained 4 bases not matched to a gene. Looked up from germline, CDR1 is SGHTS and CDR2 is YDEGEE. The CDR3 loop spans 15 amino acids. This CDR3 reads CASSAGLAAYNEQFF. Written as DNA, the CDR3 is TGTGCCAGCAGCGCGGGACTAGCGGCTTACAATGAGCAGTTCTTC.

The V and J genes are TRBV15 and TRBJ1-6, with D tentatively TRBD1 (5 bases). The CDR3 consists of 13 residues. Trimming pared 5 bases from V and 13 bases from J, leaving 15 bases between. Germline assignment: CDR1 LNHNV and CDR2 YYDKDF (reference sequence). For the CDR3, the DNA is TGTGCCACCAGCGCGGGACGTTCTTTTCCCCTCCACTTT. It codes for CATSAGRSFPLHF.

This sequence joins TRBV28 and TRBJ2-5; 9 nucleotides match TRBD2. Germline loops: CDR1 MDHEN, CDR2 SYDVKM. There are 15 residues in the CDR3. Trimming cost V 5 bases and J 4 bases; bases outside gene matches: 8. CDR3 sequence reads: CASSPPSGRRETQYF. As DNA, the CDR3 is TGTGCCAGCAGTCCGCCCAGCGGGAGGCGAGAGACCCAGTACTTC.